The source of this TCR beta chain is a study of siplizumab effects on memory and regulatory T cells. This clone has just one count. Its antigen is not known. The V gene lost 2 bases and the J gene lost 6 bases, with 8 bases spanning the gap. Germline-derived CDR1 and CDR2 are MDHEN and SYDVKM. This CDR3 comprises 13 residues. Points from the study as a whole: Naive T cells appeared more diverse than memory cells and seemed to be major alloresponse contributors.

Assays covered 85,000 to 100,000 TCR templates per sample. The protocol was immunoSEQ multiplex PCR, while the TCRdb copy is restricted to in-frame clones and leaves out a portion. The data show around 100,000 clones, roughly 92% seen once. The sequence derives from a human donor in good health. This chain joins TRBV28 and TRBJ1-3; D is undetermined. Sequenced: Tregs sorted from blood. The CDR3: CASSLVPANTIYF. DNA for the CDR3: TGTGCCAGCAGTTTAGTCCCTGCAAACACCATATATTTT. Drawing the rest from reference TRBV28 and TRBJ1-3, the complete variable domain is DVKVTQSSRYLVKRTGEKVFLECVQDMDHENMFWYRQDPGLGLRLIYFSYDVKMKEKGDIPEGYSVSREKKERFSLILESASTNQTSMYLCASSLVPANTIYFGEGSWLTVV.